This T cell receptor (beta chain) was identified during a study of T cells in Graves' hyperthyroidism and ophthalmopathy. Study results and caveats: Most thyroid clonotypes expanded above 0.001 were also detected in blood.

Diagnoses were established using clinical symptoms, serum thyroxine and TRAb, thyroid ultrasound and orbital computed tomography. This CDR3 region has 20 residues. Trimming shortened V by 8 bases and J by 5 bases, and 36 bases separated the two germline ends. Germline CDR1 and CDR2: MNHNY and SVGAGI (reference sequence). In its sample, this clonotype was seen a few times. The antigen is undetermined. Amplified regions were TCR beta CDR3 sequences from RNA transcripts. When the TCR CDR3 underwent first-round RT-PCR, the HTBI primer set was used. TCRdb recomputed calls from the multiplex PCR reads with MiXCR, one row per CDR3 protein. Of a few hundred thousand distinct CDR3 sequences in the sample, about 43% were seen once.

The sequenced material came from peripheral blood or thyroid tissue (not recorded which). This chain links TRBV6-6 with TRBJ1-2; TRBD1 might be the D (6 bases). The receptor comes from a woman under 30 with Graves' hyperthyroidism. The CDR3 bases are TGTGCCAGCTTTCGGGGGCAGGGAACTCGGGATCCCGGTATGCGTTATGGCTACACCTTC. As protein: CASFRGQGTRDPGMRYGYTF.